This TCR beta chain was sequenced for a study of cytomegalovirus exposure and HLA in healthy donors. Looking at the study overall: Samples from HLA-typed donors yielded about 85 million unique TCRs in an early data release.

The V end lost 6 bases, the J end lost 3 bases, and 15 bases lay between the germline ends. Germline V gene sequence: CDR1 MNHEY, CDR2 SMNVEV (reference sequence). The CDR3 spans 15 residues. Study-wide results and limits: Being productive about 87% or about 30% of the time was typical of most TCR beta V segments in an earlier analysis. Several of the most significant clusters appeared, in a later analysis, to be linked to common viral pathogens.

Primers included in the PCR were 60 Vbeta and 13 Jbeta primers. Clones were read by immunoSEQ multiplex PCR, and TCRdb kept only the in-frame ones, dropping some. The repertoire holds around 70,000 clones, with around 72% as singletons. For this clone: The antigen remains unidentified.

The chain couples TRBV27 to TRBJ1-5; D ambiguous. Sequenced material: PBMCs. This receptor was obtained from a woman between 40 and 55 years old in good health and CMV-seropositive. In nucleotides, the CDR3 is TGTGCCAGCAGGCCCTGGCGGGAAGACAATCAGCCCCAGCATTTT. This gives the protein CASRPWREDNQPQHF.